One and the same sample provided the 19 T cell receptor beta chains below, sequenced in a study of a mutant IDH1 vaccine in newly diagnosed glioma. Here immunoSEQ multiplex PCR was the method, and the copy in TCRdb shows in-frame clones only, minus some. The table lists tens of thousands of clones, roughly 80% of them singletons, with around 18% in the top ten. As for time point: baseline, week 1 (first vaccination visit). Treatment of the sample: pre-vaccination baseline after standard-of-care therapy. The source was PBMCs, collected from a glioma patient treated with radiotherapy, temozolomide or both. The receptors were sampled from a man younger than 30 with glioma.

This clone showed up just once. The chain recombines TRBV29-1 with TRBJ1-2; 7 bases map to TRBD1. V trimming: 6 bases; J trimming: 8 bases; junction bases outside the gene matches: 12. This CDR3 has 13 amino acids. In germline, CDR1 is SQVTM, CDR2 ANQGSEA. The chain's CDR3 is CSVEEQGVGGYTF. CDR3 nucleotides: TGCAGCGTCGAGGAGCAGGGGGTAGGGGGCTACACCTTC.

The CDR3 DNA is TGTGCCAGCAGCCCGGGACTAGCGGGGGGTAATTTCTACAATGAGCAGTTCTTC. Amino acid sequence: CASSPGLAGGNFYNEQFF. The chain uses TRBV7-2 and TRBJ2-1, with 15 bases lining up with TRBD2. The ends lost 5 bases at V and 3 bases at J; junction bases unmatched: 8. Germline assignment: CDR1 SGHTA and CDR2 FQGNSA. The CDR3 length is 18 residues.

The rearrangement joins TRBV7-2 to TRBJ1-2, with D tentatively TRBD1 (5 bases). Germline assignment: CDR1 SGHTA and CDR2 FQGNSA. This CDR3 comprises 11 residues. The germline V and J ends were trimmed by 5 bases and 8 bases, with 9 bases remaining between them. CDR3 loop: CASSPGKGYTF. CDR3 nucleotide sequence: TGTGCCAGCAGCCCAGGGAAGGGCTACACCTTC.

The J gene is TRBJ1-2, the V gene TRBV7-9, with TRBD1 matching over 9 bases. The CDR3 covers 16 residues. CDR1 and CDR2 from the germline V gene are SEHNR and FQNEAQ (reference sequence). The V gene end was trimmed by 4 bases and the J gene end by 5 bases; junction bases not matched to a gene: 11. The CDR3 nucleotides are TGTGCCAGCAGCTCCTCATGGGACAGGGTAGAGTATGGCTACACCTTC. Amino acids: CASSSSWDRVEYGYTF.

The CDR3 here is CAIGRILNTEAFF. CDR3 in DNA: TGTGCCATCGGGAGGATCCTGAACACTGAAGCTTTCTTT. The gene calls are TRBV15 and TRBJ1-1, with D hard to call. CDR1 is LNHNV and CDR2 is YYDKDF in the germline V gene (reference sequence). Trimming pared 10 bases from V and 0 bases from J, leaving 12 bases between. The CDR3 consists of 13 residues.

The sample holds one count of this clone. The CDR3 region has the DNA TGTGCCAGCAGTGAATCCGGGACCAGGGGATACGAGCAGTACTTC. Translating gives CASSESGTRGYEQYF. This sequence joins TRBV6-1 and TRBJ2-7; TRBD1 might be the D (6 bases). V lost 2 bases to trimming and J lost 4 bases, with 15 bases between them. The CDR3 extends over 15 amino acids. CDR1 and CDR2 from the germline V gene are MNHNS and SASEGT.

The rearrangement joins TRBV20-1 to TRBJ1-1; D is ambiguous. The length of the CDR3 is 9 residues. Germline V gene lookup returns CDR1 DFQATT and CDR2 SNEGSKA (reference sequence). V was shortened by 7 bases and J by 8 bases, with 8 bases between the two germline ends. The CDR3 sequence is CSEVTEAFF. In DNA form, the CDR3 reads TGCAGTGAGGTCACGGAAGCTTTCTTT.

The genes are TRBV5-6 and TRBJ1-1; D not certain. Trimming took 6 bases from V and 5 from J, leaving 11 bases between them. Germline loops: CDR1 SGHDT, CDR2 YYEEEE. There are 12 residues in the CDR3. The CDR3 region is CASKVGRTEAFF. As DNA, the CDR3 is TGTGCCAGCAAGGTTGGTAGAACTGAAGCTTTCTTT.

V and J are TRBV10-2 and TRBJ1-1; D might be TRBD1 (5 bases). In germline, CDR1 is WSHSY, CDR2 SAAADI. The CDR3 extends over 12 amino acids. V was shortened by 1 base and J by 7 bases, with 7 bases between the two germline ends. The CDR3 DNA reads as TGCGCCAGCAGTGAGTGGGGGAATGAAGCTTTCTTT. Its translation: CASSEWGNEAFF.

V gene TRBV6-5 combines with J gene TRBJ1-3, with D unresolved. Trimming stripped 0 bases from V and 7 bases from J, with 13 bases between. CDR3 size: 15 residues. The germline V gene encodes CDR1 MNHEY and CDR2 SVGAGI. CDR3 protein: CASSYSRVFGNTIYF. CDR3 DNA: TGTGCCAGCAGTTACTCCCGGGTCTTCGGGAACACCATATATTTT.

The J gene is TRBJ2-2, the V gene TRBV18; 7 nucleotides agree with TRBD1. This CDR3 is 15 amino acids long. Per the germline V gene, CDR1 is KGHSH and CDR2 is LQKENI. The junction had 10 bases not matched to a gene; V was cut back by 5 bases and J by 7 bases. CDR3 region: CASSEDGTGVGELFF. DNA for the CDR3: TGTGCCAGCTCAGAGGATGGAACAGGGGTCGGGGAGCTGTTTTTT. Using reference TRBV18 and TRBJ2-2 for the parts outside the CDR3, the full variable domain is NAGVMQNPRHLVRRRGQEARLRCSPMKGHSHVYWYRQLPEEGLKFMVYLQKENIIDESGMPKERFSAEFPKEGPSILRIQQVVRGDSAAYFCASSEDGTGVGELFFGEGSRLTVL.

The CDR3 reads CASSLRTVYSNQPQHF. The CDR3 DNA reads as TGTGCCAGCAGCTTGAGGACAGTTTATAGCAATCAGCCCCAGCATTTT. The J gene is TRBJ1-5, the V gene TRBV5-6; perhaps TRBD1 as D (6 bases). The CDR3 loop spans 16 amino acids. Germline-derived CDR1 and CDR2 are SGHDT and YYEEEE. V was pared by 1 base and J by 0 bases, with 11 bases between.

V gene TRBV4-3 combines with J gene TRBJ1-1; 10 bases map to TRBD1. Per the germline V gene, CDR1 is LGHNA and CDR2 is YSLEER. The CDR3 totals 20 residues. The trim removed 0 bases at V and 0 bases at J, leaving 13 bases unmatched. CDR3 sequence (DNA): TGCGCCAGCAGCCAAGATTCGAGACAGGGGGCTTTAAACTTGAACACTGAAGCTTTCTTT. This sequence encodes CASSQDSRQGALNLNTEAFF.

The chain combines TRBV5-8 with TRBJ2-7; D is possibly TRBD2 (5 bases). Germline CDR1 and CDR2: SGHTS and YDEGEE. This CDR3 has 13 residues. Between the trimmed V and J ends, which lost 5 bases and 6 bases, there was a span of 15 bases. The CDR3 DNA reads as TGTGCCAGCAGACATAAGAGCGGCGGCGAGCAGTACTTC. This translates into CASRHKSGGEQYF. The full variable domain, completed using reference TRBV5-8 and TRBJ2-7, is EAGVTQSPTHLIKTRGQQATLRCSPISGHTSVYWYQQALGLGLQFLLWYDEGEERNRGNFPPRFSGRQFPNYSSELNVNALELEDSALYLCASRHKSGGEQYFGPGTRLTVT.

The CDR3 DNA is TGTGCCTGGAGTCTGGCCGTTGGCTACACCTTC. Translated: CAWSLAVGYTF. The chain recombines TRBV30 with TRBJ1-2; D call uncertain. The CDR3 runs to 11 residues. The V gene's germline CDR1 is GTSNPN and CDR2 SVGIG (reference sequence). The V end was cut by 2 bases, the J end by 7 bases, with 8 bases between.

J is TRBJ2-7 and V is TRBV14; 7 bases match TRBD1. The ends lost 3 bases at V and 3 bases at J; junction bases unmatched: 11. The CDR3 spans 16 residues. Germline values: CDR1 SGHDN, CDR2 FVKESK. The CDR3: CASSQTDRPPIYEQYF. In DNA form, the CDR3 reads TGTGCCAGCAGCCAGACGGACAGGCCCCCGATCTACGAGCAGTACTTC.

The chain uses TRBV7-9 and TRBJ1-1; 8 bases map to TRBD1. CDR1 SEHNR and CDR2 FQNEAQ come from the germline V gene (reference sequence). This CDR3 contains 16 residues. V was clipped by 2 bases and J by 6 bases; unmatched bases: 11. For the CDR3, the DNA is TGTGCCAGCAGCTTAATCTCGGACAGGGTAAACCCTGAAGCTTTCTTT. As protein: CASSLISDRVNPEAFF. The full variable domain, its missing parts supplied by reference TRBV7-9 and TRBJ1-1, is DTGVSQNPRHKITKRGQNVTFRCDPISEHNRLYWYRQTLGQGPEFLTYFQNEAQLEKSRLLSDRFSAERPKGSFSTLEIQRTEQGDSAMYLCASSLISDRVNPEAFFGQGTRLTVV.

The chain has TRBV4-3 and TRBJ1-5; D remains ambiguous. CDR1 LGHNA and CDR2 YSLEER come from the germline V gene. The CDR3 contains 13 residues. Trimming shortened V by 0 bases and J by 5 bases, and 5 bases separated the two germline ends. The CDR3, as DNA: TGCGCCAGCAGCCAAGATAGGGATCAGCCCCAGCATTTT. Protein: CASSQDRDQPQHF.

The CDR3 DNA sequence: TGCGCCAGCAGCCCAGGACTAGCGGGGGCACAAGAGACCCAGTACTTC. Encoded protein: CASSPGLAGAQETQYF. The chain carries TRBV5-1 and TRBJ2-5; TRBD2 agrees at 13 bases. CDR3 length: 16 residues. The germline CDR1 and CDR2 sequences are SGHRS and YFSETQ. The junction had 5 bases not matched to a gene; V was cut back by 4 bases and J by 2 bases.